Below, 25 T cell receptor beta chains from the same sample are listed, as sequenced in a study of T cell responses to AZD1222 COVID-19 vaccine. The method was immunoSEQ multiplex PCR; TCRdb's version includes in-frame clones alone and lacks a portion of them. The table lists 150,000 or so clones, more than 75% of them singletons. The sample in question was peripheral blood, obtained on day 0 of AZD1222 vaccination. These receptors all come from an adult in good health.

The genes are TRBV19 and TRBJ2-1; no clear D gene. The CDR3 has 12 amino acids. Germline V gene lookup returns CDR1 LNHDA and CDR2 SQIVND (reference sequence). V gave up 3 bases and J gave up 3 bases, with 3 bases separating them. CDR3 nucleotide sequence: TGTGCCAGTAGTATGGACTACAATGAGCAGTTCTTC. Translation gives CASSMDYNEQFF.

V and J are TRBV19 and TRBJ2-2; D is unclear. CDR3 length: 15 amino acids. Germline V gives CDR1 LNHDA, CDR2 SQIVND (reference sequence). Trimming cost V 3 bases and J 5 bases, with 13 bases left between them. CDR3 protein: CASSMTPQPTGELFF. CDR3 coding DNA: TGTGCCAGTAGTATGACCCCCCAACCTACCGGGGAGCTGTTTTTT.

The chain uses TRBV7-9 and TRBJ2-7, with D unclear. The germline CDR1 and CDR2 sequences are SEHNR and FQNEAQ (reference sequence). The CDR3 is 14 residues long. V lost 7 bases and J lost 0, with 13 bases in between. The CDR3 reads CASTSVGSSYEQYF. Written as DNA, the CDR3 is TGTGCCAGCACCTCAGTTGGCAGCTCCTACGAGCAGTACTTC. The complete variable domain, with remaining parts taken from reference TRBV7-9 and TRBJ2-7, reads DTGVSQNPRHKITKRGQNVTFRCDPISEHNRLYWYRQTLGQGPEFLTYFQNEAQLEKSRLLSDRFSAERPKGSFSTLEIQRTEQGDSAMYLCASTSVGSSYEQYFGPGTRLTVT.

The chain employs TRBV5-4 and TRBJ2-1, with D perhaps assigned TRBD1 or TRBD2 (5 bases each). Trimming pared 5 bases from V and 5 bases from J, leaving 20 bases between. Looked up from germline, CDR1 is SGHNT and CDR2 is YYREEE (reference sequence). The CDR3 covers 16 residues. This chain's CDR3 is CASSIGGEAADNEQFF. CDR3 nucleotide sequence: TGTGCCAGCAGTATTGGGGGTGAGGCGGCCGACAATGAGCAGTTCTTC.

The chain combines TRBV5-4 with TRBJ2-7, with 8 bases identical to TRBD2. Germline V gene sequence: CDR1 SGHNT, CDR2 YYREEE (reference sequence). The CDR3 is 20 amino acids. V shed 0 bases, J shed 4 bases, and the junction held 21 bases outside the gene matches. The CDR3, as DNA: TGTGCCAGCAGCTTGGTTCGTAGCGGGGTGCGGGGGGCGAGCGTTTACGAGCAGTACTTC. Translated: CASSLVRSGVRGASVYEQYF.

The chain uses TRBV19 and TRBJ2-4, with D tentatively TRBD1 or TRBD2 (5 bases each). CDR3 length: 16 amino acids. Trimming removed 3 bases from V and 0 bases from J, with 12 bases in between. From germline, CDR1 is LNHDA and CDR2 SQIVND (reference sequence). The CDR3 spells CASSIRGDLAKNIQYF. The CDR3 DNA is TGTGCCAGTAGTATCAGAGGGGACCTAGCCAAAAACATTCAGTACTTC.

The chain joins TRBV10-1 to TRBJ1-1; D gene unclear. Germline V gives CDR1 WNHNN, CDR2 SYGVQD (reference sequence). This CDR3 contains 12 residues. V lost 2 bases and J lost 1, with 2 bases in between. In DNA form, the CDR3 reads TGCGCCAGCAGTGAGGGGAACACTGAAGCTTTCTTT. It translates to CASSEGNTEAFF.

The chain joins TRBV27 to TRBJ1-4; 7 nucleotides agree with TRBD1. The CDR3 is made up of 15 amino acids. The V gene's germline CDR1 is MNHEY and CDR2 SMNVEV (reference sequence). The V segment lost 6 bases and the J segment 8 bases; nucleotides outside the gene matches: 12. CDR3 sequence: CASRLRGQVMEKLFF. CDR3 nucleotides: TGTGCCAGCAGACTTAGGGGGCAAGTTATGGAAAAACTGTTTTTT.

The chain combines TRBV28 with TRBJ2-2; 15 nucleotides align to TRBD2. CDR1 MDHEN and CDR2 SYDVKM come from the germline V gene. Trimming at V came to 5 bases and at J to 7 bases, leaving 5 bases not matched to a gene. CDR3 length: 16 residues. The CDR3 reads CASSPGLAGGGGELFF. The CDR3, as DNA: TGTGCCAGCAGTCCGGGACTAGCGGGGGGCGGCGGGGAGCTGTTTTTT.

The CDR3 bases are TGTGCCAGCAGCAAAGAAAGTCACAGGGAGAATTACGAGCAGTACTTC. It encodes CASSKESHRENYEQYF. The rearrangement uses TRBV21-1 and TRBJ2-7; the table's D call, TRBD1, was not checked against the DNA. TRBV21-1 is noted as a pseudogene. The CDR3 totals 16 residues.

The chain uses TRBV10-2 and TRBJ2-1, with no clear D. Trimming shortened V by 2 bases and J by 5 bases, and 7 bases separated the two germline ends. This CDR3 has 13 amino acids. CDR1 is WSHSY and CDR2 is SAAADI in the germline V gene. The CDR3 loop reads CASSEMGNNEQFF. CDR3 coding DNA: TGCGCCAGCAGTGAGATGGGTAACAATGAGCAGTTCTTC.

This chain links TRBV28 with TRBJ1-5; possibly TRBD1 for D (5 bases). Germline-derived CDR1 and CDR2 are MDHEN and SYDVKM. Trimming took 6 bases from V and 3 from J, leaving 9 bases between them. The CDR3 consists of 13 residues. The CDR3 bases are TGTGCCAGCAGGACAGTGAACAATCAGCCCCAGCATTTT. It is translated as CASRTVNNQPQHF.

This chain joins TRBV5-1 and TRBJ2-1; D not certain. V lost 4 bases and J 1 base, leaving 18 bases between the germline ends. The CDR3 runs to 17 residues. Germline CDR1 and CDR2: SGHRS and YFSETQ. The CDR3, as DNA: TGCGCCAGCAGCCCTCAAACCGTATACGGATCCTACAATGAGCAGTTCTTC. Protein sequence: CASSPQTVYGSYNEQFF.

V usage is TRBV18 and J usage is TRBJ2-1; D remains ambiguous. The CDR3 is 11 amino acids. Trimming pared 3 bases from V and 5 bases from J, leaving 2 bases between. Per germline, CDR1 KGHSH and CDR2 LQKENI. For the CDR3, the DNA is TGTGCCAGCTCACCGAACAATGAGCAGTTCTTC. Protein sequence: CASSPNNEQFF.

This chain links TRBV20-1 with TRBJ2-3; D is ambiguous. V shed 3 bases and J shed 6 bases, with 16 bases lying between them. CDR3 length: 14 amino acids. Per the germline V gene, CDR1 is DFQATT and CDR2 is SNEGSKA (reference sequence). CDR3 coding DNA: TGCAGTGCTAGTAACAGTCTGATGGGCGATACGCAGTATTTT. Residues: CSASNSLMGDTQYF.

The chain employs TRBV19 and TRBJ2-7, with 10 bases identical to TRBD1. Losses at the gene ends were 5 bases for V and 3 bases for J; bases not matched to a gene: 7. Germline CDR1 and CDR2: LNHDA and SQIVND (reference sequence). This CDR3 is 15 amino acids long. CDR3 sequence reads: CASSSGTGAIYEQYF. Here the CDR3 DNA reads TGTGCCAGTAGTTCCGGGACAGGGGCTATCTACGAGCAGTACTTC. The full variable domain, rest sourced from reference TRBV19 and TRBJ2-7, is DGGITQSPKYLFRKEGQNVTLSCEQNLNHDAMYWYRQDPGQGLRLIYYSQIVNDFQKGDIAEGYSVSREKKESFPLTVTSAQKNPTAFYLCASSSGTGAIYEQYFGPGTRLTVT.

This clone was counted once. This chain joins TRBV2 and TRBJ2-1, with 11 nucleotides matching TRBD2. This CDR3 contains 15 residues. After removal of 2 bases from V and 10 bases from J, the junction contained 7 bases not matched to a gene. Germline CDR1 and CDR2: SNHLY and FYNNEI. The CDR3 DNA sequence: TGTGCCAGCAGTGAAAGTAGCGGGAGGGTTAGAGAGCAGTTCTTC. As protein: CASSESSGRVREQFF.

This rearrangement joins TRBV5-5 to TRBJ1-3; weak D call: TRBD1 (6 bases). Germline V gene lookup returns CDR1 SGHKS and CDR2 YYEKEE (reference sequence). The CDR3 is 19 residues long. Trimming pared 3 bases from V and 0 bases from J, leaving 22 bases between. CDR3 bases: TGTGCCAGCAGCTCGACAGGACCTAAAACCTTAATCTCTGGAAACACCATATATTTT. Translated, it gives CASSSTGPKTLISGNTIYF.

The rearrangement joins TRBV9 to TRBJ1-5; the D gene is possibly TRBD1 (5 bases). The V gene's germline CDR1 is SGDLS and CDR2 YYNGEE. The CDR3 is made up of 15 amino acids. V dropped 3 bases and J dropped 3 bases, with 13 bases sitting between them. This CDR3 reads CASSGGGAFNQPQHF. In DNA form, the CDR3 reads TGTGCCAGCAGCGGGGGAGGGGCCTTCAATCAGCCCCAGCATTTT.

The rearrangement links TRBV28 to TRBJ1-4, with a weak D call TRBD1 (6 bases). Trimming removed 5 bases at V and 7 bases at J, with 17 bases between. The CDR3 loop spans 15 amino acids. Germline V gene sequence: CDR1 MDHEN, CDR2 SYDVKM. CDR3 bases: TGTGCCAGCAGTCTCAACAGGGTGAGGGGTGAAAAACTGTTTTTT. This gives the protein CASSLNRVRGEKLFF.

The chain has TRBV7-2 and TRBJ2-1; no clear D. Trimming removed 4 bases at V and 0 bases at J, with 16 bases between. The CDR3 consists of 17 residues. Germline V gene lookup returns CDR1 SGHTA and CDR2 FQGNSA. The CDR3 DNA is TGTGCCAGCAGCTCTTATAATTGGAGATTCTCCTACAATGAGCAGTTCTTC. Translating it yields CASSSYNWRFSYNEQFF.

In DNA form, the CDR3 reads TGTGCCAGCAGCCAAACCGCGGGGCGCGGGAGGACTGAAGCTTTCTTT. This gives the protein CASSQTAGRGRTEAFF. The J gene is TRBJ1-1, the V gene TRBV4-2, with a tentative D call TRBD1 (5 bases). The CDR3 spans 16 residues. Trimming removed 2 bases at V and 5 bases at J, with 18 bases between. CDR1 and CDR2 from the germline V gene are LGHNA and YNFKEQ.

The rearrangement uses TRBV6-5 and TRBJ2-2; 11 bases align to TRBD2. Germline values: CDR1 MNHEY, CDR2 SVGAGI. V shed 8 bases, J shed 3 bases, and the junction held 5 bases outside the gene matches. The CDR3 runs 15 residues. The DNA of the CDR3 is TGTGCCAGCGCCGGGACTAGCGGTTACACCGGGGAGCTGTTTTTT. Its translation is CASAGTSGYTGELFF.

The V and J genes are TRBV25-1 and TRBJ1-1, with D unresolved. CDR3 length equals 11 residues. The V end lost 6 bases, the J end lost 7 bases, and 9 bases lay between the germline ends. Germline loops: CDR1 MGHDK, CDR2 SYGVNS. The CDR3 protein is CASSKGIEAFF. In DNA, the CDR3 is TGTGCCAGCAGCAAGGGAATTGAAGCTTTCTTT.

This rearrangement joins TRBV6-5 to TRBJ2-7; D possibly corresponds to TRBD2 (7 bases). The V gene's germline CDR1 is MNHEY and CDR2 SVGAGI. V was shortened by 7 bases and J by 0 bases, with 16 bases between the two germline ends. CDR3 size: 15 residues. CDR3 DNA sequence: TGTGCCAGCATGATAGGGGGGGGCCGCTCCTACGAGCAGTACTTC. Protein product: CASMIGGGRSYEQYF.